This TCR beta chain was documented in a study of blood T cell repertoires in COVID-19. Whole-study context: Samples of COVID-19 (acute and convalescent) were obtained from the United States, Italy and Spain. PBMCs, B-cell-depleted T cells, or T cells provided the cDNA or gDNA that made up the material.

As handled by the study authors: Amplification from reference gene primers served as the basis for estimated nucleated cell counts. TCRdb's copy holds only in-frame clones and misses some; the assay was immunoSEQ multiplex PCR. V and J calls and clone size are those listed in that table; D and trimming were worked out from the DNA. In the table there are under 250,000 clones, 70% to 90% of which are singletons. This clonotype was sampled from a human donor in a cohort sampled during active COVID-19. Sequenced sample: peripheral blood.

CDR3 DNA sequence: TGTGCCAGCAGTCGCGACGGGGGAGAAGCTTTCTTT. Translation: CASSRDGGEAFF. The chain carries TRBV6-5 and TRBJ1-1, with a possible D match to TRBD1 (5 bases). This CDR3 region has 12 residues. V was shortened by 5 bases and J by 8 bases, with 12 bases between the two germline ends. The germline CDR1 and CDR2 sequences are MNHEY and SVGAGI.